Given below is one T cell receptor beta chain in context. Its antigen is not identified. Repertoires were generated with immunoSEQ multiplex PCR, while TCRdb's copy carries only in-frame clones and drops some. Of about 8,000 clones in the sample, about 82% were seen once. This sample stems from a study of T cell repertoires in ileal Crohn's disease. Across the whole study: All patients had surgery for stricturing (61%) or penetrating (about 39%) disease. From the surgical specimen's inflamed ileum, biopsies were taken as M0. Approximately 510 nanograms of biopsy DNA per sample underwent TCRB immunosequencing.

Study findings and constraints: Endoscopic recurrence occurred in every patient whose clonality exceeded 26.8%.

Documented time point: inflamed ileum from the surgical specimen. This clonotype was sampled from an adult with Crohn's disease. Sequencing was performed on ileal tissue.

The CDR3 loop reads CASSPGTRTVQETQYF. The CDR3 DNA reads TGTGCCAGCTCACCGGGGACCCGGACAGTTCAAGAGACCCAGTACTTC. The chain joins TRBV18 to TRBJ2-5; D may be TRBD1 (6 bases). Germline CDR1 and CDR2: KGHSH and LQKENI. The CDR3 totals 16 residues. Trimming took 3 bases from V and 2 from J, leaving 16 bases between them.